Here is one T cell receptor beta chain with its context. What it binds is not known. The V gene lost 5 bases and the J gene lost 6 bases, with 13 bases spanning the gap. The germline V gene has CDR1 SEHNR and CDR2 FQNEAQ (reference sequence). The CDR3 is 13 amino acids. This sample's treatment: around 19 received Ad26.COV2.S at low or high dose, single or two shots; 5 received placebo; per-sample allocation not given. On day 63 after the first injection, vaccine and placebo recipients gave samples. The data were produced by immunoSEQ multiplex PCR, yet TCRdb's version contains in-frame clones alone and is incomplete. The table has 400,000 to 500,000 clones, 88% seen once. The data stem from a study of Ad26.COV2.S vaccination and SARS-CoV-2 variants. Study-level points and caveats: Placebo recipients had lower spike-specific TCR breadth than vaccine recipients. Quantification of TCR breadth and depth may have yielded underestimates of total T cell responses.

The sample here was peripheral blood, taken in a trial of Ad26.COV2.S vaccine versus placebo. The chain has TRBV7-9 and TRBJ1-1, with a weak D call TRBD1 (5 bases). This receptor was obtained from a person aged 18-65 years who received the Ad26.COV2.S COVID-19 vaccine or a placebo. CDR3 DNA: TGTGCCAGCAGCCCGACAGTGGTTGCTGAAGCTTTCTTT. This codes for CASSPTVVAEAFF.